This T cell receptor beta chain comes out of a study of T-cell reconstitution after alpha-beta-depleted transplantation in children. The trim removed 5 bases at V and 7 bases at J, leaving 5 bases unmatched. Germline V gene lookup returns CDR1 SGHTA and CDR2 FQGNSA. There are 14 residues in the CDR3. Unique molecular identifiers were incorporated into the prepared TCRbeta library. TCRdb itself ran the PCR reads through MiXCR, one entry per CDR3 protein. This sample yields some 350,000 distinct CDR3 sequences, of which 10% to 13% are seen a single time; approximately 2.3% belongs to the top ten. The TCR comes from a human donor who donated a stem cell graft to a child with acute lymphoblastic leukemia. The material was PBMCs from the stem cell graft donor, obtained from the stem cell graft. The rearrangement links TRBV7-2 to TRBJ1-6; 7 nucleotides line up with TRBD1. The CDR3 sequence is CASSHPGQNSPLHF. CDR3 bases: TGTGCCAGCAGCCACCCGGGACAGAATTCACCCCTCCACTTT.